The rows below give T cell receptor beta chains drawn from one sample of a study of control samples from healthy donors and cancer patients. Repertoires were generated with immunoSEQ multiplex PCR, while TCRdb's copy carries only in-frame clones and drops some. The sample carries about 73,000 clones, 94% recorded once. The sample comprised blood. These receptors all come from a woman aged 40 to 50 in good health. The CDR3 runs from the conserved cysteine through the conserved F or W. The D gene is left open where the match is weak. Size is omitted from some rows. Given values are once, few, many or a class for expanded clones.

D	V	size	J	CDR3	DNA
NA	TRBV12-5	few	TRBJ2-2	CASGLGVTSGGGELFF	TGTGCTAGTGGTTTGGGGGTTACCTCCGGGGGCGGGGAGCTGTTTTTT
TRBD1	TRBV18	NA	TRBJ1-5	CASSTGEGNQPQHF	TGTGCCAGCTCCACAGGGGAGGGCAATCAGCCCCAGCATTTT
TRBD2	TRBV9	NA	TRBJ2-3	CASSGTSGGLLTDTQYF	TGTGCCAGCAGCGGCACTAGCGGGGGGCTACTCACAGATACGCAGTATTTT
NA	TRBV2	NA	TRBJ1-1	CASRDEGPNTEAFF	TGTGCCAGCAGAGACGAGGGACCAAACACTGAAGCTTTCTTT
NA	TRBV3-1/TRBV3-2	NA	TRBJ2-7	CASSQERRTLYEQYF	TGTGCCAGCAGCCAAGAGCGTAGGACTCTATACGAGCAGTACTTC
TRBD2	TRBV19	NA	TRBJ2-7	CASSIALAGFSYEQYF	TGTGCCAGTAGTATAGCCCTAGCGGGGTTCTCCTACGAGCAGTACTTC
NA	TRBV7-9	NA	TRBJ1-6	CASSYGNSPLHF	TGTGCCAGCAGCTATGGTAATTCACCCCTCCACTTT
NA	TRBV27	NA	TRBJ2-7	CASSLAPDSSYEQYF	TGTGCCAGCAGTCTCGCCCCGGACAGCTCCTACGAGCAGTACTTC
NA	TRBV6-5	NA	TRBJ2-7	CASSPEGSEQYF	TGTGCCAGCAGCCCCGAGGGATCCGAGCAGTACTTC
NA	TRBV7-3	NA	TRBJ2-7	CASSLLGAGYEQYF	TGTGCCAGCAGCTTACTCGGGGCAGGCTACGAGCAGTACTTC
NA	TRBV4-1	NA	TRBJ1-5	CASSQRLTAGTQPQHF	TGCGCCAGCAGCCAGAGACTGACGGCAGGGACTCAGCCCCAGCATTTT
NA	TRBV20-1	NA	TRBJ1-2	CSASPPSGRRPTNYGYTF	TGCAGTGCTAGTCCGCCCTCAGGTCGAAGGCCGACTAACTATGGCTACACCTTC
TRBD2	TRBV3-1/TRBV3-2	NA	TRBJ2-1	CASSLEPGTSRYNEQFF	TGTGCCAGCAGCCTGGAACCCGGGACTAGCCGCTACAATGAGCAGTTCTTC
TRBD1	TRBV5-1	NA	TRBJ1-4	CASSSGQGATNEKLFF	TGCGCCAGCAGCTCAGGACAGGGGGCGACTAATGAAAAACTGTTTTTT